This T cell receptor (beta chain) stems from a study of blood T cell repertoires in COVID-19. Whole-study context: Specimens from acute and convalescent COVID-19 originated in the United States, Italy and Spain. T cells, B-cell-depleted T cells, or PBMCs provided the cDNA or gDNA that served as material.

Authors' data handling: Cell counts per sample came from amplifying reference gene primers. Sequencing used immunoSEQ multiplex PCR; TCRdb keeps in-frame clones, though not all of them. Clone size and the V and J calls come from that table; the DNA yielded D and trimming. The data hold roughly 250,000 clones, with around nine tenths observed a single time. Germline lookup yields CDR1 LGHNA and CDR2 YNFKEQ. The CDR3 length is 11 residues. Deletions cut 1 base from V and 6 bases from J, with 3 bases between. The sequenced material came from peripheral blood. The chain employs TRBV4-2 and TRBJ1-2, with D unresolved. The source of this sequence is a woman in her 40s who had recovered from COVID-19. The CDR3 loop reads CASSQVNGYTF. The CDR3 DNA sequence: TGTGCCAGCAGCCAAGTTAATGGCTACACCTTC.